This T cell receptor (beta chain) came from a study of identical twins (TCRdb year 2016). Concerning the study at large: TCR alpha and beta repertoires from monozygotic twins, unrelated adults of various ages and cord blood were deep-sequenced to test whether fetal clonotypes persist. Replicate twin experiments were performed at different times using different library preparation protocols to rule out contamination.

Library preparation was by 5' RACE. For sequencing, an Illumina HiSeq 2000 was employed. A universal primer binding site was introduced by template switching, and a unique molecular identifier was present in the final cDNA, enabling accurate counting of TCR cDNA molecules. Specific primers in the conserved constant-segment region were used to synthesize first-strand cDNA for TCR alpha and beta chains. To control for contamination, every cDNA library carried two barcodes: a SMART-Mk sample barcode plus Illumina barcodes. TruSeq adapter sequences and Illumina sample barcodes were added in two successive PCR steps. TCR alpha and beta cDNA libraries were sequenced on the Illumina HiSeq platform with custom primers. The original methods were these. MiGEC processed the raw reads to extract unique molecular identifiers, while MiXCR was used to determine the CDR3 positions. Recombination models were inferred per individual with the repgenHMM and IGoR tools using an EM algorithm. The analysis of shared clonotypes was done with the tcR package in R, with sharing normalized by the product of cloneset sizes. To study raw recombination free of thymic and clonal selection effects, out-of-frame nonproductive sequences were analyzed. TCRdb applied fastp at Q25 and MiXCR to the public reads, then kept only in-frame beta chains. Entries are consolidated by CDR3 protein sequence, retaining the most common genes and DNA. TCRdb, not the authors, supplied the V and J calls. The sample table holds 1.5 million to 2 million distinct CDR3 sequences, of which around 29% were seen once. About 0.3% of the sample is in the top ten clones.

Every donor in the study was a healthy Caucasian. Per the germline V gene, LGHNT is the CDR1 and FRNRAP is the CDR2. The CDR3 runs 17 amino acids, cysteine and phenylalanine included. The retained sequence is limited to the CDR3, 51 bases, with the frame set at the first base. The junction shows trimming of 5 bases on V and 2 bases on J, and the gene matches do not reach 12 bases of it. This clonotype occurred a few times. The specificity of this receptor is unknown. Base qualities are missing; no much larger clone stands one base away. General study outcomes and caveats: Fewer insertions were carried by abundant cord blood beta clonotypes; a weaker similar trend was observed in young adult naive repertoires, while no such trend was observed in memory repertoires. Zero-insertion analyses could be partly confounded by invariant T cells such as MAIT and iNKT, though diverse VJ usage argued against such confounding for most clonotypes. Recombination models systematically underestimated out-of-frame TCR alpha sharing in monozygotic twins but agreed with sharing between unrelated individuals. Excess twin sharing in beta out-of-frame sequences was weaker because fewer shared sequences lowered the signal-to-noise ratio. Out-of-frame TCR alpha sequences shared between twins showed an excess of low generation-probability sequences compared with coincidental sharing between unrelated individuals. Because the same donors could not be followed over many years, conclusions were based on cross-sectional statistical analysis.

The receptor chain draws on TRBV12-5 and TRBJ2-5, with TRBD1 matching 9 junction bases. The sequence was collected from a newborn girl in good health. Sequencing was performed on cord blood. CDR3 reads: CASGHRGRDPNQETQYF. The nucleotide sequence reads TGTGCTAGTGGTCACAGGGGGCGAGACCCCAATCAAGAGACCCAGTACTTC.